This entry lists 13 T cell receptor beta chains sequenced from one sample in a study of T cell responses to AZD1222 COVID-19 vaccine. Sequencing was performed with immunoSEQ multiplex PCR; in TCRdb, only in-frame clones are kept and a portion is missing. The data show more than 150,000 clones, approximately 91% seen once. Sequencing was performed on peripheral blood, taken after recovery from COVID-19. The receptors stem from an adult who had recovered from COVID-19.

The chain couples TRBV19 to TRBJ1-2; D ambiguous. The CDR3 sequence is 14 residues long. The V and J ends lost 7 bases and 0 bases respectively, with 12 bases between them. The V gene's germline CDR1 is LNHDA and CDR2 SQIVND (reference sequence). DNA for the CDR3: TGTGCCAGTAAGAGGGCCCCAGCTAACTATGGCTACACCTTC. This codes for CASKRAPANYGYTF.

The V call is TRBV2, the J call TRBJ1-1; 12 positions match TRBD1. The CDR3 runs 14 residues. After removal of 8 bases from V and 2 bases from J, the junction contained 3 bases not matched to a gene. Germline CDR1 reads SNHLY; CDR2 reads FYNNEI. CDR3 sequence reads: CASQGTGGNTEAFF. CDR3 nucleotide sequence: TGTGCCAGCCAAGGGACAGGGGGCAACACTGAAGCTTTCTTT. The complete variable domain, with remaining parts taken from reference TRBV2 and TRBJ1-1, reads EPEVTQTPSHQVTQMGQEVILRCVPISNHLYFYWYRQILGQKVEFLVSFYNNEISEKSEIFDDQFSVERPDGSNFTLKIRSTKLEDSAMYFCASQGTGGNTEAFFGQGTRLTVV.

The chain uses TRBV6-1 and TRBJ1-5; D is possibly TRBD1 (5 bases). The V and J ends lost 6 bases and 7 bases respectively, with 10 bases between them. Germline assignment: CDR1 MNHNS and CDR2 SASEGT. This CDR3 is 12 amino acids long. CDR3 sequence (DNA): TGTGCCAGCAGCACCGGGGCCCAGCCCCAGCATTTT. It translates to CASSTGAQPQHF.

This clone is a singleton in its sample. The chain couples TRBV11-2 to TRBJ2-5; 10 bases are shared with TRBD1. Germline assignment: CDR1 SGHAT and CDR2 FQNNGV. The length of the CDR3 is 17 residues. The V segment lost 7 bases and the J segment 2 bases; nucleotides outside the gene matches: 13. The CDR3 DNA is TGTGCCAGCACCCCCGGGAAGACAGGGGGCCGGCAAGAGACCCAGTACTTC. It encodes CASTPGKTGGRQETQYF.

CDR3 in amino acids: CASSVDTNYGYTF. For the CDR3, the DNA is TGCGCCAGCAGTGTGGACACAAACTATGGCTACACCTTC. The genes are TRBV10-1 and TRBJ1-2; D might be TRBD1 (5 bases). V lost 4 bases to trimming and J lost 2 bases, with 8 bases between them. Germline V gives CDR1 WNHNN, CDR2 SYGVQD (reference sequence). CDR3 length: 13 residues.

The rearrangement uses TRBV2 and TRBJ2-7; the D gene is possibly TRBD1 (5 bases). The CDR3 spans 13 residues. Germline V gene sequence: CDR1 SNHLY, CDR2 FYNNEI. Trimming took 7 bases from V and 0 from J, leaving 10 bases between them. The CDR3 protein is CASNLDSSYEQYF. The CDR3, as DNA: TGTGCCAGCAACCTCGACAGCTCCTACGAGCAGTACTTC.

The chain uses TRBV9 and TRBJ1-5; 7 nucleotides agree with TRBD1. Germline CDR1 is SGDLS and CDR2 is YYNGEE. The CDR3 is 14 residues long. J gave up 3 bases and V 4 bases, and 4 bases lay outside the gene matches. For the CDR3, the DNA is TGTGCCAGCAGCAAGACAGGGTCCAATCAGCCCCAGCATTTT. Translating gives CASSKTGSNQPQHF.

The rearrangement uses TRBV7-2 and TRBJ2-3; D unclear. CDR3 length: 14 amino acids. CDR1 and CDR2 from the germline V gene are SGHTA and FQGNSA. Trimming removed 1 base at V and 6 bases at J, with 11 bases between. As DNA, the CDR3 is TGTGCCAGCAGCTTAGTAGTCCGGAGCGATACGCAGTATTTT. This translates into CASSLVVRSDTQYF.

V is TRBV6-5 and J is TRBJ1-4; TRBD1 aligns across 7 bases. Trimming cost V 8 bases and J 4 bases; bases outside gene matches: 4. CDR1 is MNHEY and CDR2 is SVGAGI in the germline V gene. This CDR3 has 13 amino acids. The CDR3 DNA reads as TGTGCCAGCTTCAACAGGGGTAATGAAAAACTGTTTTTT. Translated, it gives CASFNRGNEKLFF.

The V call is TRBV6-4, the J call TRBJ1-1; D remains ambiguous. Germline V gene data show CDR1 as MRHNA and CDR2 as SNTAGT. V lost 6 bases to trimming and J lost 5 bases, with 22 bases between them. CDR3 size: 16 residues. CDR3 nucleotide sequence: TGTGCCAGCAGAGCTGGACGCACGACATTAGGAACTGAAGCTTTCTTT. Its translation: CASRAGRTTLGTEAFF.

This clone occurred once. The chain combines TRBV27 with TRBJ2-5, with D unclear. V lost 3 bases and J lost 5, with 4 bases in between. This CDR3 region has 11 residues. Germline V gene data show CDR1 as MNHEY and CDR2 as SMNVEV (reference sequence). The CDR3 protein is CASSLRETQYF. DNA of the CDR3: TGTGCCAGCAGTTTGAGGGAGACCCAGTACTTC.

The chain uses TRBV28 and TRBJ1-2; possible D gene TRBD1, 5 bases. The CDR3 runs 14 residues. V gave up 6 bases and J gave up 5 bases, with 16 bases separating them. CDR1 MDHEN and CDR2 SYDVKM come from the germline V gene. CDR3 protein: CASRRGPTNYGYTF. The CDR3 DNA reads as TGTGCCAGCAGACGGGGACCGACCAATTATGGCTACACCTTC.

DNA for the CDR3: TGTGCCAGCAGCCGACAGGGGAGAGGAAACACCATATATTTT. Encoded protein: CASSRQGRGNTIYF. The chain joins TRBV27 to TRBJ1-3; 8 positions agree with TRBD1. The CDR3 runs to 14 residues. CDR1 MNHEY and CDR2 SMNVEV come from the germline V gene (reference sequence). Germline trimming cut 6 bases from V and 4 bases from J; bases unmatched to any gene: 5.